The 23 T cell receptor beta chains below come from one sample, sequenced in a study of blood T cell repertoires in COVID-19. Here immunoSEQ multiplex PCR was the method, and the copy in TCRdb shows in-frame clones only, minus some. The table lists roughly 220,000 clones, 75% to 90% of them singletons. Specimen: PBMCs or T cells enriched from blood (not recorded which). The receptors were gathered from a woman under 30 in a cohort exposed to, infected with or recovered from COVID-19 (not recorded which).

A single count supports this clone. The CDR3 DNA reads TGTGCCAGCAGCCGCCTCCAGGGGGTATCCTACGAGCAGTACTTC. Translating it yields CASSRLQGVSYEQYF. This chain uses TRBV6-6 with TRBJ2-7; 7 bases align to TRBD1. From germline, CDR1 is MNHNY and CDR2 SVGAGI (reference sequence). The length of the CDR3 is 15 residues. The V and J ends lost 6 bases and 1 base, in that order; junction bases with no gene match: 9.

Here the CDR3 reads CASSPAGERGQPQHF. The CDR3 bases are TGCGCCAGCAGCCCGGCGGGAGAAAGAGGGCAGCCCCAGCATTTT. The V call is TRBV5-1, the J call TRBJ1-5, with D unresolved. In germline, CDR1 is SGHRS, CDR2 YFSETQ. The CDR3 is 15 amino acids. V was shortened by 4 bases and J by 7 bases, with 18 bases between the two germline ends.

The chain is built from TRBV6-2 or TRBV6-3 and TRBJ2-4; no reliable D call. V lost 0 bases, J lost 3 bases, and 24 bases lay in between. Germline CDR1 and CDR2: MNHEY and SVGEGT. The CDR3 consists of 20 residues. CDR3 amino acids: CASSYSMESGQWSDKNIQYF. In DNA, the CDR3 is TGTGCCAGCAGTTACTCGATGGAGTCCGGTCAGTGGAGCGACAAAAACATTCAGTACTTC.

V usage is TRBV15 and J usage is TRBJ1-2, with D possibly TRBD1 on 6 matching bases. CDR1 is LNHNV and CDR2 is YYDKDF in the germline V gene (reference sequence). This CDR3 is built from 13 residues. V lost 5 bases and J 5 bases, leaving 12 bases between the germline ends. CDR3 DNA sequence: TGTGCCACCAGCGAACAGGGTTCGTATGGCTACACCTTC. Its protein is CATSEQGSYGYTF.

The chain employs TRBV18 and TRBJ1-3, with 10 bases fitting TRBD1. The length of the CDR3 is 16 residues. Germline trimming cut 3 bases from V and 2 bases from J; bases unmatched to any gene: 4. Germline-derived CDR1 and CDR2 are KGHSH and LQKENI. CDR3 in amino acids: CASSPSGTGAGNTIYF. In nucleotides, the CDR3 is TGTGCCAGCTCACCCTCCGGGACAGGGGCTGGAAACACCATATATTTT. Variable domain in full (rest from reference TRBV18 and TRBJ1-3): NAGVMQNPRHLVRRRGQEARLRCSPMKGHSHVYWYRQLPEEGLKFMVYLQKENIIDESGMPKERFSAEFPKEGPSILRIQQVVRGDSAAYFCASSPSGTGAGNTIYFGEGSWLTVV.

The chain combines TRBV7-8 with TRBJ1-4; D perhaps matches TRBD1 (5 bases). Deletions cut 1 base from V and 0 bases from J, with 9 bases between. Germline V gene sequence: CDR1 SGHVS, CDR2 FQNEAQ. The CDR3 is 16 amino acids. The CDR3, as DNA: TGTGCCAGCAGCTTAGTTAGGGGCACAACTAATGAAAAACTGTTTTTT. This gives the protein CASSLVRGTTNEKLFF.

The rearrangement joins TRBV5-6 to TRBJ2-7; D remains ambiguous. Per the germline V gene, CDR1 is SGHDT and CDR2 is YYEEEE. The CDR3 extends over 12 amino acids. V lost 4 bases, J lost 5 bases, and 10 bases lay in between. The CDR3 DNA follows: TGTGCCAGCAGCCTATATTACGACGAGCAGTACTTC. It specifies CASSLYYDEQYF.

J is TRBJ2-1 and V is TRBV20-1, with D tentatively TRBD2 (5 bases). The CDR3 extends over 11 amino acids. Germline CDR1 is DFQATT and CDR2 is SNEGSKA (reference sequence). Deletions cut 8 bases from V and 8 bases from J, with 13 bases between. The CDR3 region is CSTRRGYEQFF. Written as DNA, the CDR3 is TGCAGTACCCGACGCGGGTATGAGCAGTTCTTC.

The rearrangement joins TRBV11-2 to TRBJ2-4, with D possibly being TRBD2 (6 bases). V lost 6 bases, J lost 2 bases, and 14 bases lay in between. Per germline, CDR1 SGHAT and CDR2 FQNNGV. This CDR3 is 15 amino acids long. In nucleotides, the CDR3 is TGTGCCAGCAGGTCACCCGGACTACCCAAAAACATTCAGTACTTC. It is translated as CASRSPGLPKNIQYF.

The genes are TRBV19 and TRBJ2-1; 8 bases match TRBD1. J was trimmed by 5 bases and V by 3 bases; bases with no gene match: 9. The V gene's germline CDR1 is LNHDA and CDR2 SQIVND (reference sequence). The CDR3 extends over 16 amino acids. CDR3 loop: CASSIWGDRQNNEQFF. The CDR3 DNA is TGTGCCAGTAGTATTTGGGGGGACAGGCAAAACAATGAGCAGTTCTTC.

The rearrangement links TRBV12-2 to TRBJ2-1; TRBD2 reflects the table's D call only, with no check against the DNA. TRBV12-2 is recorded as a pseudogene. The CDR3 loop spans 16 amino acids. The CDR3 bases are TGTGCAAGTCGTCCTACTAGCGGGACCTTGTACAATGAGCAGTTCTTC. This sequence encodes CASRPTSGTLYNEQFF.

The chain uses TRBV10-1 and TRBJ2-5, with D possibly TRBD2 on 5 matching bases. The CDR3 spans 16 residues. V dropped 0 bases and J dropped 1 base, with 12 bases sitting between them. Germline assignment: CDR1 WNHNN and CDR2 SYGVQD (reference sequence). CDR3 region: CASSESNYRGQETQYF. As DNA, the CDR3 is TGCGCCAGCAGTGAGTCGAATTATCGGGGCCAAGAGACCCAGTACTTC.

The chain is built from TRBV18 and TRBJ2-5, with D possibly matching TRBD1 (6 bases). Trimming took off 3 bases at V and 3 bases at J, with 8 bases between the two ends. Germline-derived CDR1 and CDR2 are KGHSH and LQKENI. This CDR3 has 13 residues. The CDR3 is CASSPAGEETQYF. CDR3 nucleotide sequence: TGTGCCAGCTCACCTGCAGGGGAAGAGACCCAGTACTTC. Full variable domain (rest looked up from reference TRBV18 and TRBJ2-5): NAGVMQNPRHLVRRRGQEARLRCSPMKGHSHVYWYRQLPEEGLKFMVYLQKENIIDESGMPKERFSAEFPKEGPSILRIQQVVRGDSAAYFCASSPAGEETQYFGPGTRLLVL.

V usage is TRBV5-6 and J usage is TRBJ1-5; 8 bases agree with TRBD1. The germline CDR1 and CDR2 sequences are SGHDT and YYEEEE. The CDR3 contains 14 residues. Trimming took 1 base from V and 7 from J; bases not matched to a gene: 4. The CDR3 DNA sequence: TGTGCCAGCAGCTTGACAGGGGGTATACAGCCCCAGCATTTT. Protein sequence: CASSLTGGIQPQHF.

The gene calls are TRBV11-2 and TRBJ1-2, with a weak D call TRBD1 (5 bases). Trimming took 0 bases from V and 4 from J, leaving 12 bases between them. The length of the CDR3 is 15 residues. The germline gives CDR1 SGHAT, CDR2 FQNNGV. The CDR3 reads CASSLDHRQTYGYTF. The CDR3 DNA is TGTGCCAGCAGCTTAGATCATCGACAGACCTATGGCTACACCTTC.

This chain's CDR3 is CASSPSGERHYGYTF. In nucleotides, the CDR3 is TGTGCCAGTAGTCCCTCAGGGGAAAGGCACTATGGCTACACCTTC. The chain combines TRBV19 with TRBJ1-2, with D possibly being TRBD1 (6 bases). CDR1 and CDR2 (germline): LNHDA, SQIVND (reference sequence). This CDR3 comprises 15 residues. V was shortened by 5 bases and J by 3 bases, with 16 bases between the two germline ends.

This clone was seen just once. This chain uses TRBV14 with TRBJ1-2; D may be TRBD1 (6 bases). V shed 4 bases and J shed 4 bases, with 13 bases lying between them. The germline gives CDR1 SGHDN, CDR2 FVKESK. This CDR3 has 14 amino acids. The DNA of the CDR3 is TGTGCCAGCAGCCCGGTGACAGGCCTCTATGGCTACACCTTC. Translation gives CASSPVTGLYGYTF.

This clone was picked up one time. V usage is TRBV5-1 and J usage is TRBJ2-5; 7 bases line up with TRBD1. The CDR3 contains 15 residues. Germline CDR1 reads SGHRS; CDR2 reads YFSETQ. Trimming at V came to 2 bases and at J to 1 base, leaving 5 bases not matched to a gene. The CDR3 loop is CASSLKGQSQETQYF. In DNA, the CDR3 is TGCGCCAGCAGCTTAAAGGGACAGTCCCAAGAGACCCAGTACTTC.

The chain couples TRBV5-1 to TRBJ1-6; maybe TRBD1 (6 bases). The V gene's germline CDR1 is SGHRS and CDR2 YFSETQ. The CDR3 is made up of 17 amino acids. V dropped 4 bases and J dropped 4 bases, with 18 bases sitting between them. CDR3: CASSLNRDISYNSPLHF. The CDR3 coding sequence is TGCGCCAGCAGCCTTAACAGGGATATCTCTTATAATTCACCCCTCCACTTT. Combining the CDR3 with reference TRBV5-1 and TRBJ1-6 gives the whole variable domain KAGVTQTPRYLIKTRGQQVTLSCSPISGHRSVSWYQQTPGQGLQFLFEYFSETQRNKGNFPGRFSGRQFSNSRSEMNVSTLELGDSALYLCASSLNRDISYNSPLHFGNGTRLTVT.

The chain has TRBV5-4 and TRBJ1-1, with 10 bases that match TRBD1. The ends lost 4 bases at V and 11 bases at J; junction bases unmatched: 5. In germline, CDR1 is SGHNT, CDR2 YYREEE (reference sequence). The CDR3 contains 12 residues. This chain's CDR3 is CASSRQGARAFF. CDR3 coding DNA: TGTGCCAGCAGCAGACAGGGGGCAAGGGCTTTCTTT.

The chain carries TRBV27 and TRBJ1-2, with 9 bases lining up with TRBD1. Germline lookup yields CDR1 MNHEY and CDR2 SMNVEV (reference sequence). This CDR3 comprises 16 residues. With V trimmed by 2 bases and J by 7 bases, 11 bases remained unmatched. CDR3 bases: TGTGCCAGCAGTTTAAAACCGGGACAGGGTACGAGTGGCTACACCTTC. This gives the protein CASSLKPGQGTSGYTF.

The rearrangement uses TRBV12-1 and TRBJ1-4; the table's D call, TRBD1, was not checked against the DNA. TRBV12-1 is an annotated pseudogene. The CDR3 consists of 16 residues. The CDR3 nucleotides are TGTGCCAGCAGCTTTGGGCCCTTTGCAACTAATGAAAAACTGTTTTTT. It is translated as CASSFGPFATNEKLFF.

The rearrangement joins TRBV28 to TRBJ1-4; D not resolved. This CDR3 has 14 amino acids. Germline V gene sequence: CDR1 MDHEN, CDR2 SYDVKM. The ends were cut back, 3 bases at V and 4 bases at J, with 9 bases in the middle. The CDR3 loop is CASSFWPLNEKLFF. The CDR3 DNA reads TGTGCCAGCAGTTTTTGGCCGCTTAATGAAAAACTGTTTTTT.